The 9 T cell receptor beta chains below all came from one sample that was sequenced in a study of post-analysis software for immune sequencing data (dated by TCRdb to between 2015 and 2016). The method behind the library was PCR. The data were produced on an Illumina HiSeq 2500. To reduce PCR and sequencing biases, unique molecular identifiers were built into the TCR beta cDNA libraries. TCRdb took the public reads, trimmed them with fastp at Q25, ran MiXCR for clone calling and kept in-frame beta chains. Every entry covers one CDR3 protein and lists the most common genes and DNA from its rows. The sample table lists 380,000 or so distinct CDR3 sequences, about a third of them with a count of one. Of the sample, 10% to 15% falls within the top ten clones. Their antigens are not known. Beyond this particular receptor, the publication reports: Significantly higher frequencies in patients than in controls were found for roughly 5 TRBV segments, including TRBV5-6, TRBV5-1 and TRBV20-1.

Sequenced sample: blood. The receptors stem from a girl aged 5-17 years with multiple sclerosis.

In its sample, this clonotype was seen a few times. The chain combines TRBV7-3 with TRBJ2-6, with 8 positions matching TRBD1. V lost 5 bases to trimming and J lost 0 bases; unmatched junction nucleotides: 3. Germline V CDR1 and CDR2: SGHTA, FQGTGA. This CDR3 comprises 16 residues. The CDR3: CASSPGQGSGANVLTF. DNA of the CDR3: TGTGCCAGCAGCCCCGGACAGGGCTCTGGGGCCAACGTCCTGACTTTC.

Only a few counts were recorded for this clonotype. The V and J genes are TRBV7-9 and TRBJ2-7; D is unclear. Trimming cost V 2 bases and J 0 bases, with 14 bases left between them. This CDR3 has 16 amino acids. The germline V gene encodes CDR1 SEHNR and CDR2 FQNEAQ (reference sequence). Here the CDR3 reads CASSLPGPMSSYEQYF. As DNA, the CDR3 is TGTGCCAGCAGCTTACCCGGACCCATGAGCTCCTACGAGCAGTACTTC.

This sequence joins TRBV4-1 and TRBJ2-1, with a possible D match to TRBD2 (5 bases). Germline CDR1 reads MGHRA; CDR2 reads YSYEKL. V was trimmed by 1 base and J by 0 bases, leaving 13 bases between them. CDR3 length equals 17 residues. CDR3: CASSQGAARRSYNEQFF. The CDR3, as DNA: TGCGCCAGCAGCCAAGGAGCGGCGCGACGCTCCTACAATGAGCAGTTCTTC.

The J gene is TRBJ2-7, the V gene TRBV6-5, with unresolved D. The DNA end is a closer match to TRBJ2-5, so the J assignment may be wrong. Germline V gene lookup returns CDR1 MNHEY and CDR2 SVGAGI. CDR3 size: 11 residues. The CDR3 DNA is TGTGCCAGCAGTAATCGGGTGACCCAGTACTTC. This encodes CASSNRVTQYF.

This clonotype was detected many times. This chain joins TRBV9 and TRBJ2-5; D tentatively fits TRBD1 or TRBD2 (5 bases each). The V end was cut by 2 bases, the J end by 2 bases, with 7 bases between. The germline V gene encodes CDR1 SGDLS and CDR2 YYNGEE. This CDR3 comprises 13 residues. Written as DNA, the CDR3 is TGTGCCAGCAGCGTGAGGGGACAAGAGACCCAGTACTTC. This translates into CASSVRGQETQYF.

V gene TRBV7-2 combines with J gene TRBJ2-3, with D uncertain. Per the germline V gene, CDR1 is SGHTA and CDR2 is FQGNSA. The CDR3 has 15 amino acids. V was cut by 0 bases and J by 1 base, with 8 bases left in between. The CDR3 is CASSLATWGTDTQYF. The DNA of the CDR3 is TGTGCCAGCAGCTTAGCGACATGGGGCACAGATACGCAGTATTTT. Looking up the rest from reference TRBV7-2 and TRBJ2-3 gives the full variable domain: GAGVSQSPSNKVTEKGKDVELRCDPISGHTALYWYRQSLGQGLEFLIYFQGNSAPDKSGLPSDRFSAERTGGSVSTLTIQRTQQEDSAVYLCASSLATWGTDTQYFGPGTRLTVL.

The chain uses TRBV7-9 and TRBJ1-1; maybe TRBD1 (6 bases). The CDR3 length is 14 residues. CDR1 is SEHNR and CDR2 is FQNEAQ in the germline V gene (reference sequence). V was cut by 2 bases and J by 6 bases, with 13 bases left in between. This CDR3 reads CASSLMGAGAEAFF. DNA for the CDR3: TGTGCCAGCAGCTTAATGGGGGCAGGCGCTGAAGCTTTCTTT. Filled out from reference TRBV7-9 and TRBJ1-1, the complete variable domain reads DTGVSQNPRHKITKRGQNVTFRCDPISEHNRLYWYRQTLGQGPEFLTYFQNEAQLEKSRLLSDRFSAERPKGSFSTLEIQRTEQGDSAMYLCASSLMGAGAEAFFGQGTRLTVV.

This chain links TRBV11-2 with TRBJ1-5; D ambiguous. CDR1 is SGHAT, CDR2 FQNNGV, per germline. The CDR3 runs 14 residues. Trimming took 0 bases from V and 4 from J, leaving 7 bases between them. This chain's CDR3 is CASSLESVNQPQHF. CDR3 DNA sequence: TGTGCCAGCAGCTTAGAGTCCGTAAATCAGCCCCAGCATTTT.

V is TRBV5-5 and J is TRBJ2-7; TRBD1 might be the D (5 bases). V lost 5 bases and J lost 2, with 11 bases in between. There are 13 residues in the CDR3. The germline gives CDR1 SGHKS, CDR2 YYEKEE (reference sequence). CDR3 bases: TGTGCCAGCAGTCGACAGTTACCCTACGAGCAGTACTTC. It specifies CASSRQLPYEQYF.